This T cell receptor beta chain was profiled in a study of cytomegalovirus exposure and HLA in healthy donors (dated by TCRdb to the late 2010s). Notes on the research overall: According to an earlier analysis of a few hundred of the donors, about 180 million T cells yielded 117 million unique TCR beta sequences and approximately 280 Gb of sequence data. A later analysis re-examined previously published TCR beta repertoires from several hundred donors and added high-resolution HLA genotyping to investigate patterns of TCR occurrence. On average, 235,054 unique TCR beta nucleotide sequences were sequenced per donor among fewer than 500 genotyped donors of the cohort, with roughly 18% of those sequences being non-productive. Every repertoire in the discovery cohort had been generated on one and the same sequencing platform. High-throughput TCR immunosequencing, statistical association of individual TCRs with disease status, and machine learning were combined to predict cytomegalovirus infection status. In an earlier analysis of 550 to 700 of the donors, high-throughput TCR beta sequencing was used to judge whether each TCR beta V gene segment behaved as functional or pseudogenic. Rather than drawing on any new phenotypic data, the later analysis identified candidate immune exposures from TCR beta sequences and the way those sequences occurred across donors. The study aimed to test whether signatures of past pathogen exposure could be identified by cataloging public T cell receptors. Of the roughly 420 genotyped donors, 80% to 90% were placed in the genetic ancestry cluster associated with self-reported Caucasian donors. Typing coverage differed by locus: A, B, C, DRB1 and DQB1 were typed in roughly 620-640 donors, DQA1 in 522, DPA1 in around 580, and DPB1 in 450 to 480. Around 320 gigabases of sequencing data and around 87 million unique TCR sequences were included in an early release covering under 650 HLA-typed donors. Genome-wide SNP genotypes for about 65% of the 666 donors were used in a later genetic analysis, which treated that subset as a discovery cohort. Four to six DR-DQ haplotypes were handled as single units for association and clustering because linkage in the cohort was strong. HLA typing included class I and class II loci at four-digit resolution. In addition to the first cohort of roughly 700 subjects, a separate validation cohort of approximately 130 different subjects was used. Alongside the repertoire data, information on donor age, sex, ethnicity and CMV serostatus was compiled. The T cell repertoires of 700 or so subjects were profiled by immunosequencing and related to cytomegalovirus serostatus. The paper's findings and limits, for the study overall: In a later analysis, several top co-occurrence clusters were reported to appear linked to parvovirus B19, influenza, CMV and Epstein-Barr virus. When HLA alleles, especially DR and DQ, strongly co-occurred, TCR associations were difficult to assign to individual alleles. In this cohort, only TCR beta chains were sequenced, and detectable features were limited by the absence of alpha or paired-chain data. A later analysis found that most CMV-associated TCR beta chains appeared HLA-restricted, with HLA associations seemingly driven largely by CMV exposure. A later genetic analysis reported fewer N-insertions in productive TCRs among donors in an Asian-associated ancestry cluster than the approximately 670-donor mean. A further reported finding was that TCR beta sequences accurately predicted the HLA-A and HLA-B alleles for most subjects in the first cohort. In a later analysis, HLA-associated TCR beta chains were found to be more clonally expanded and to have lower generation probabilities than equally common non-associated chains. Presence/absence analyses assumed roughly uniform sequencing depth across donors, an assumption that may not hold. Immune exposure information for the cohort was limited to CMV serostatus. Across donors, most TCR sequences were observed very rarely, whereas some public TCRs were present in many individuals. HLA typing was unavailable for some donors at each locus, so association tests used only the typed subset. Specific HLA alleles were associated with around 18,000 TCR beta sequences at a false discovery rate of 0.05 in a later analysis. A cluster of highly shared sequence variants was judged likely to be a technical artifact of the sequencing pipeline. The study gave a list of about 170 TCR beta chains associated with cytomegalovirus. In vitro tests confirmed that a few of the cytomegalovirus-associated TCR beta chains recognize cytomegalovirus antigens. A later analysis found that TCR association rates varied across HLA loci, with DRB1 alleles showing the most associated TCRs and HLA-C alleles the fewest. Some IMGT-functional V segments, including TRBV6-2 and TRBV6-3, could not be distinguished by the 87-base-pair reads and were therefore excluded. Correlated functional status among segregating V segments might reflect linkage disequilibrium, but an unknown experimental factor could not be ruled out. A later genetic analysis associated a missense DCLRE1C variant with V-gene and J-gene trimming of TCR beta chains, and an independent cohort replicated the association. An earlier analysis of 587 of the donors showed that most TCR beta V segments appeared in productive rearrangements either about 90% or about 30% of the time, which broadly matched IMGT annotations. The authors suggested that the approach could potentially be extended to other disease states and immunological phenotypes. The classifier was reported to diagnose cytomegalovirus status with high specificity and sensitivity in both the original and validation cohorts. The earlier analysis of fewer than 750 of the donors excluded roughly 17 rarely observed V segments, including chromosome 9 orphons, because counts were too low.

From a lookup of the germline V gene, CDR1 and CDR2 are KGHSH and LQKENI. From cysteine to phenylalanine, the CDR3 is 14 amino acids long. The sequence is cut down to CDR3 DNA, 42 bases in frame from base 1. The junction shows trimming of 5 bases on V and 6 bases on J, and the gene matches do not reach 6 bases of it. Preparation of the library involved the immunoSEQ multiplex PCR assay. The multiplex PCR relied on a mix of 60 forward primers for TCR Vbeta segments and 13 reverse primers for TCR Jbeta segments. Amplification of the CDR3 region of rearranged TCR beta genes was performed with a multiplex PCR assay on genomic DNA. On the Illumina HiSeq System, the amplified TCR beta libraries were sequenced as 87-base-pair reads. The original methods were these. A later analysis counted tens of millions of unique TCR beta chains across the 650 to 800 repertoires, and roughly 9.9 million of these chains were shared by at least two donors. Raw reads were error-corrected and collapsed into unique sequences with a nearest-neighbor algorithm that merged closely related sequences to remove PCR and sequencing errors. V, D and J gene segments were assigned by aligning CDR3 sequences to IMGT reference sequences. For a sequence to be retained, at least a six-nucleotide match to both a V gene segment and a J gene segment was required. A rearrangement counted as productive if the CDR3 had no stop codons and remained in frame with V and J, and every other rearrangement counted as non-productive. Following IMGT convention, CDR3 was defined as the stretch from the second conserved V-encoded cysteine to the conserved J-encoded phenylalanine. The earlier analysis of about 530 of the donors excluded any sequence lacking an unambiguous match to a single V gene segment. An earlier analysis of 587 of the donors called V segments functional above 56.7% productive rearrangements and segregating when the between-donor standard deviation exceeded 5%. A statistical classification framework was built to diagnose cytomegalovirus status from the catalog of TCR beta chain sequences. In a later analysis, V and J genes were assigned by comparing TCR nucleotide sequences against IMGT/GENE-DB human TR gene sequences. Using the TCRdist pipeline, a later analysis assigned CDR3 sequences along with most-parsimonious VDJ recombination scenarios. A later analysis defined each TCR beta chain by its CDR3 amino acid sequence plus V-gene family, and excluded reads lacking a unique V-gene family. In a later analysis, nearly 600 highly shared, low-generation-probability nucleotide sequences were removed to address suspected cross-contamination and a sequencing artifact. In a later analysis, a clonal expansion index for each public chain was calculated from normalized within-repertoire ranks of inferred template counts. Generation probabilities in a later analysis came from a VDJ recombination model fitted to out-of-frame rearrangements, and those results were checked against IGoR. In a later analysis, TCR-TCR, TCR-HLA and TCR-CMV co-occurrence was scored with hypergeometric tests, and a repertoire-size bias correction was applied to TCR pairs. To estimate false discovery rates, a later analysis permuted the HLA or CMV assignments 20 times. In a later analysis, co-occurring TCRs were grouped using DBSCAN, with TCRdist sequence similarity added in when clustering inside HLA-allele-positive subsets. Repertoires with fewer than 30,000 or more than 120,000 public chains, plus five repertoires with anomalous nucleotide sharing, were excluded from co-occurrence clustering. Drawn from immuneACCESS, this table holds only the in-frame rearrangements with V and J called that TCRdb kept. Clones are partly lost; checked studies trace under half to an unresolved V gene and leave the rest unexplained. V and J calls and clone size come straight from that table; D and trimming were deduced from the DNA. The sample table contains approximately 150,000 clones; only one count was recorded for roughly 81% of them. Of the sample, about 2.5% falls within the top ten clones.

In total, 630 or so healthy bone marrow donors made up the cohort. Cohort members were all nominally healthy when sampled, although unrecorded immune exposures were likely present. The donor tested CMV seropositive and was one of the 289 seropositive cohort members. A peripheral blood sample was collected from each donor, and TCR beta sequencing was performed on peripheral blood mononuclear cells. The Qiagen DNeasy Blood Extraction Kit was used to extract genomic DNA from the blood cell samples. About this clone: Its antigen has not been determined. Per-base qualities were not stored, and no clone one base away is much larger.

This TCR came from a man aged 25-40 years in good health and CMV-seropositive. Sequenced sample: PBMCs. The chain employs TRBV18 and TRBJ2-7, with 11 bases matching TRBD1. CDR3 region: CASSGQGAIGEQYF. The DNA is as follows: TGTGCCAGCTCAGGACAGGGGGCTATAGGCGAGCAGTACTTC.